The present TCR beta chain was sequenced within a study of T cell repertoires in cytomegalovirus infection. Study in general: HLA-B-restricted CMV epitopes that are well studied, plus recently identified HLA-C-restricted ones, were used by the study.

With respect to this clonotype: The target antigen is unknown.

From the reads, TCRdb called clonotypes with MiXCR, one entry per CDR3 protein. The table lists 650,000 to 850,000 distinct CDR3 sequences, almost 30% of them singletons. The material was cultured CD8+ T cells from PBMCs, obtained from culture after CMV antigen stimulation. This TCR was recovered from a human donor in good health (CMV status not recorded). Some clones in this sample may be carry-over from other donors' samples.

The CDR3 here is CASRERQFQAFF. The CDR3 bases are TGTGCCAGCAGAGAACGACAGTTCCAAGCTTTCTTT. This chain connects TRBV6-6 to TRBJ1-1, with D possibly being TRBD1 (5 bases). V lost 6 bases to trimming and J lost 9 bases, with 14 bases between them. Germline assignment: CDR1 MNHNY and CDR2 SVGAGI (reference sequence). The CDR3 totals 12 residues.